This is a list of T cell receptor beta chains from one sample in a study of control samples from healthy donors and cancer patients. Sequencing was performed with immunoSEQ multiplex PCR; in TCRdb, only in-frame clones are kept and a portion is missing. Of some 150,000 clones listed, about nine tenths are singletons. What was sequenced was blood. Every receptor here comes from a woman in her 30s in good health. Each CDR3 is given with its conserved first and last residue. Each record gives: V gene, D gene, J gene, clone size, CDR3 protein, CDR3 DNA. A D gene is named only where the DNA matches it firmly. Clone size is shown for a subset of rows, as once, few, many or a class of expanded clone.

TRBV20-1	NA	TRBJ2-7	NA	CSASRRAYEQYF	TGCAGTGCTAGTCGCAGGGCCTACGAGCAGTACTTC
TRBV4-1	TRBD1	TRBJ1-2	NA	CASSQKTGVSYGYTF	TGCGCCAGCAGCCAAAAGACAGGGGTGAGCTATGGCTACACCTTC
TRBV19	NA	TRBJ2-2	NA	CASSKAANTGELFF	TGTGCCAGTAGTAAAGCGGCGAACACCGGGGAGCTGTTTTTT
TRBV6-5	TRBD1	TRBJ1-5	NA	CASRRQGSGNQPQHF	TGTGCCAGCAGACGACAGGGGTCCGGCAATCAGCCCCAGCATTTT
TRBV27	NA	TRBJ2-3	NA	CASSPGLTSTDTQYF	TGTGCCAGCAGTCCCGGACTAACTAGCACAGATACGCAGTATTTT
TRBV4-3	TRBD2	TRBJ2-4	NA	CASSGLAGGQSIQYF	TGCGCCAGCAGCGGACTAGCGGGAGGGCAGAGCATTCAGTACTTC
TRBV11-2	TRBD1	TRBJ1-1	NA	CASSSRDRNTEAFF	TGTGCCAGCAGCTCCCGGGACAGGAACACTGAAGCTTTCTTT
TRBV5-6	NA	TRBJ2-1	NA	CASSLLATYNEQFF	TGTGCCAGCAGCCTCCTAGCGACCTACAATGAGCAGTTCTTC
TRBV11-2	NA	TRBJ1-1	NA	CASSLRAGDTEAFF	TGTGCCAGCAGCTTACGGGCGGGGGACACTGAAGCTTTCTTT
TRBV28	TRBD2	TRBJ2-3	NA	CASSEAGGSTDTQYF	TGTGCCAGCAGTGAAGCGGGAGGGAGCACAGATACGCAGTATTTT
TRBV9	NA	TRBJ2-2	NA	CASSVEVSNTGELFF	TGTGCCAGCAGCGTAGAAGTTTCGAACACCGGGGAGCTGTTTTTT
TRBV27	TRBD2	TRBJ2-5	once	CASSLIRTSGSGFQETQYF	TGTGCCAGCAGTTTAATTAGGACTAGCGGGAGCGGTTTCCAAGAGACCCAGTACTTC
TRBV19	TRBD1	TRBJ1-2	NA	CASSISGQGNGYTF	TGTGCCAGTAGTATATCGGGACAGGGGAATGGCTACACCTTC
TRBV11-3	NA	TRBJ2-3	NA	CASSLVASTDTQYF	TGTGCCAGCAGCTTAGTCGCCAGCACAGATACGCAGTATTTT
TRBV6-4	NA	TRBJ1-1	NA	CASSDSGDSTEAFF	TGTGCCAGCAGTGACTCTGGGGATTCCACTGAAGCTTTCTTT
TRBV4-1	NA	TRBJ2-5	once	CASSQDGTQYF	TGCGCCAGCAGCCAAGATGGGACCCAGTACTTC
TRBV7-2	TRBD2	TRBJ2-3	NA	CASSFGLAGVTDTQYF	TGTGCCAGCAGCTTCGGACTAGCGGGTGTTACAGATACGCAGTATTTT
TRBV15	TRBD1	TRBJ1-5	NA	CATSRAGQVNQPQHF	TGTGCCACCAGCAGAGCCGGACAGGTTAATCAGCCCCAGCATTTT
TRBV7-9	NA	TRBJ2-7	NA	CASSVGTSYEQYF	TGTGCCAGCAGCGTCGGCACATCCTACGAGCAGTACTTC
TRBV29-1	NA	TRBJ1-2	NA	CSVAGGAGYTF	TGCAGCGTTGCCGGGGGGGCTGGCTACACCTTC
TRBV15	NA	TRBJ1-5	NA	CATSRDRGGGQPQHF	TGTGCCACCAGCAGAGATCGAGGGGGGGGTCAGCCCCAGCATTTT
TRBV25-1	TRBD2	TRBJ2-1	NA	CASSLRGEYNEQFF	TGTGCCAGCAGTTTGCGGGGGGAATACAATGAGCAGTTCTTC
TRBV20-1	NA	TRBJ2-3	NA	CSAPGPDTQYF	TGCAGTGCACCGGGACCAGATACGCAGTATTTT
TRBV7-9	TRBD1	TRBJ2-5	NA	CASSLDRGQETQYF	TGTGCCAGCAGCTTGGACAGGGGTCAAGAGACCCAGTACTTC
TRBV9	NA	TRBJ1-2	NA	CASSVGTNYGYTF	TGTGCCAGCAGCGTAGGCACTAACTATGGCTACACCTTC
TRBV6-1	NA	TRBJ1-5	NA	CASSDTGGGNQPQHF	TGTGCCAGCAGTGATACGGGGGGAGGCAATCAGCCCCAGCATTTT
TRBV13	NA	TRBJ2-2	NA	CASSPRTTNTGELFF	TGTGCCAGCAGCCCGCGGACAACGAACACCGGGGAGCTGTTTTTT
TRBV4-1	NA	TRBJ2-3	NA	CASSQEVVRTDTQYF	TGCGCCAGCAGCCAAGAGGTAGTCCGGACAGATACGCAGTATTTT
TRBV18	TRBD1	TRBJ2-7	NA	CASSRGQGDYEQYF	TGTGCCAGCTCACGGGGACAGGGGGACTACGAGCAGTACTTC
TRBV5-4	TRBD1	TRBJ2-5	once	CASSLVGKGQGEETQYF	TGTGCCAGCAGCTTGGTCGGAAAGGGACAGGGTGAAGAGACCCAGTACTTC
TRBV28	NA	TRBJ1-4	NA	CASSLERAGRKLFF	TGTGCCAGCAGTTTAGAAAGGGCAGGGCGAAAACTGTTTTTT
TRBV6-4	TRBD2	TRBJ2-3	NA	CASSDSSGGPDTQYF	TGTGCCAGCAGTGACTCATCGGGAGGGCCAGATACGCAGTATTTT
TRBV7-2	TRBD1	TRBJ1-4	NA	CASSLTATGSEKLFF	TGTGCCAGCAGCTTAACTGCGACAGGGTCTGAAAAACTGTTTTTT
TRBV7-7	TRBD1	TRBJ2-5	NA	CASSLGTGGFGETQYF	TGTGCTAGCAGCTTAGGGACAGGGGGCTTTGGAGAGACCCAGTACTTC
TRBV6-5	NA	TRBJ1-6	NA	CASSRGQNNSPLHF	TGTGCCAGCAGCCGAGGACAGAATAATTCACCCCTCCACTTT
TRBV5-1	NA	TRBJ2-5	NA	CASRPGVVQETQYF	TGCGCCAGCAGGCCAGGGGTGGTCCAAGAGACCCAGTACTTC
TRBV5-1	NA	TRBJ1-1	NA	CASSWTGTEAFF	TGCGCCAGCAGCTGGACGGGTACTGAAGCTTTCTTT
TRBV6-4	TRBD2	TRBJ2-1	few	CASSVRTSGGNEQFF	TGTGCCAGCAGTGTCCGGACTAGCGGGGGTAATGAGCAGTTCTTC
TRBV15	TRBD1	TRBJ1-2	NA	CATSREDRTLYGYTF	TGTGCCACCAGCAGAGAGGACAGGACCCTCTATGGCTACACCTTC